Each of the 18 T cell receptor beta chains below was sequenced from the same sample in a study of blood T cells in healthy people across ages. A second PCR of 7 to 11 cycles used a sample-barcoded 5' primer and a J-beta primer mix. A single record per CDR3 protein comes from TCRdb applying MiXCR to the 5' RACE reads. In the table there are around 1,800,000 distinct CDR3 sequences, about 39% of which are singletons. Material for sequencing was blood. These receptors originate from a human donor in good health.

This clonotype was recorded a few times. V is TRBV7-2 and J is TRBJ2-4; maybe TRBD1 (6 bases). Per the germline V gene, CDR1 is SGHTA and CDR2 is FQGNSA. The CDR3 spans 14 residues. The V end was cut by 2 bases, the J end by 6 bases, with 11 bases between. Here the CDR3 DNA reads TGTGCCAGCAGCTTATTAGGGGGTGGAAACATTCAGTACTTC. Its protein product is CASSLLGGGNIQYF.

The chain combines TRBV6-5 with TRBJ2-7; 14 bases fit TRBD2. The J call is doubtful: the DNA matches TRBJ2-5 better. The germline V gene has CDR1 MNHEY and CDR2 SVGAGI. The CDR3 is 17 residues long. CDR3 nucleotide sequence: TGTGCCAGCAGTTCTCCGGGACTAGCGGGGGCCGGGGAGACCCAGTACTTC. Protein: CASSSPGLAGAGETQYF.

To note about this clonotype: Germline is not matched at one junction end, which may reflect a read error. J is TRBJ2-5 and V is TRBV7-2, with 10 nucleotides matching TRBD2. The J call is doubtful: the DNA matches TRBJ2-7 better. The CDR3 totals 15 residues. Looked up from germline, CDR1 is SGHTA and CDR2 is FQGNSA. The CDR3, as DNA: TGTGCCAGCGGCTTTCTAGCGGGGGTCCCCTACGAGCAGTACTTC. It encodes CASGFLAGVPYEQYF.

As regards this clonotype: The junction departs from germline at one end; a sequencing error may be responsible. The rearrangement joins TRBV7-2 to TRBJ1-4; D gene unclear. This CDR3 comprises 15 residues. Germline V gene sequence: CDR1 SGHTA, CDR2 FQGNSA. The DNA of the CDR3 is TGTGCCTGCAGCTTTAGGCGGGTGGCTAATGAAAAATTGTTTTTT. Translating gives CACSFRRVANEKLFF.

This rearrangement joins TRBV7-7 to TRBJ2-5; the D gene is possibly TRBD2 (6 bases). V gave up 4 bases and J gave up 7 bases, with 16 bases separating them. Looked up from germline, CDR1 is SSHAT and CDR2 is FNYEAQ (reference sequence). The CDR3 is made up of 14 amino acids. CDR3 sequence reads: CASSSSGLEGTQYF. CDR3 DNA sequence: TGTGCCAGCAGCTCGTCGGGACTTGAGGGGACCCAGTACTTC.

The chain has TRBV7-2 and TRBJ1-2; TRBD1 matches at 8 bases. The CDR3 is made up of 15 amino acids. The V and J ends lost 6 bases and 1 base, in that order; junction bases with no gene match: 7. Looked up from germline, CDR1 is SGHTA and CDR2 is FQGNSA. Here the CDR3 reads CASSPRQGYNYGYTF. The CDR3 nucleotides read TGTGCCAGCAGTCCTCGACAGGGGTATAACTATGGCTACACCTTC.

The rearrangement links TRBV28 to TRBJ2-1; TRBD2 aligns across 10 bases. Trimming took 3 bases from V and 9 from J; bases not matched to a gene: 17. Per the germline V gene, CDR1 is MDHEN and CDR2 is SYDVKM. The CDR3 covers 18 residues. This CDR3 is CASSFPPGGAGGRSEQFF. Written as DNA, the CDR3 is TGTGCCAGCAGTTTTCCCCCAGGCGGAGCGGGGGGGCGAAGTGAGCAGTTCTTC.

This chain uses TRBV28 with TRBJ2-1; the match to TRBD2 covers 7 bases. Germline trimming cut 5 bases from V and 9 bases from J; bases unmatched to any gene: 7. The CDR3 extends over 13 amino acids. Germline V gene data show CDR1 as MDHEN and CDR2 as SYDVKM. The CDR3 loop is CASSLTSVGEQFF. CDR3 nucleotides: TGTGCCAGCAGTCTTACTAGCGTAGGTGAGCAGTTCTTC. Complete variable domain (other parts from reference TRBV28 and TRBJ2-1): DVKVTQSSRYLVKRTGEKVFLECVQDMDHENMFWYRQDPGLGLRLIYFSYDVKMKEKGDIPEGYSVSREKKERFSLILESASTNQTSMYLCASSLTSVGEQFFGPGTRLTVL.

The chain couples TRBV5-1 to TRBJ2-3; D is unclear. Trimming left V 0 bases short and J 2 bases short, with 10 bases between. The CDR3 loop spans 15 amino acids. Germline V gene lookup returns CDR1 SGHRS and CDR2 YFSETQ. The CDR3, as DNA: TGCGCCAGCAGCTTGGTTCCGCGAAACACAGATACGCAGTATTTT. It codes for CASSLVPRNTDTQYF. The variable domain in full, with the rest retrieved from reference TRBV5-1 and TRBJ2-3, is KAGVTQTPRYLIKTRGQQVTLSCSPISGHRSVSWYQQTPGQGLQFLFEYFSETQRNKGNFPGRFSGRQFSNSRSEMNVSTLELGDSALYLCASSLVPRNTDTQYFGPGTRLTVL.

This clonotype showed up just a few times. The rearrangement uses TRBV7-2 and TRBJ1-2, with D possibly TRBD1 on 6 matching bases. Per germline, CDR1 SGHTA and CDR2 FQGNSA. The CDR3 consists of 15 residues. V was pared by 4 bases and J by 0 bases, with 12 bases between. CDR3 nucleotide sequence: TGTGCCAGCAGCTACAAGGGGGATACTAACTATGGCTACACCTTC. This codes for CASSYKGDTNYGYTF. Complete variable domain (other parts from reference TRBV7-2 and TRBJ1-2): GAGVSQSPSNKVTEKGKDVELRCDPISGHTALYWYRQSLGQGLEFLIYFQGNSAPDKSGLPSDRFSAERTGGSVSTLTIQRTQQEDSAVYLCASSYKGDTNYGYTFGSGTRLTVV.

The chain links TRBV28 to TRBJ2-5, with TRBD2 identical over 11 bases. The DNA end is more similar to TRBJ2-7, so the J call may be wrong. Germline V gives CDR1 MDHEN, CDR2 SYDVKM. The CDR3 extends over 15 amino acids. The CDR3 DNA sequence: TGTGCCAGCAGTCCGACTAGCGGGGACCGCTACGAGCAGTACTTC. It specifies CASSPTSGDRYEQYF.

This chain joins TRBV28 and TRBJ2-6; no clear D gene. This CDR3 is built from 16 residues. CDR1 and CDR2 (germline): MDHEN, SYDVKM. V lost 4 bases, J lost 0 bases, and 10 bases lay in between. The CDR3 DNA is TGTGCCAGCAGTTCCCCGTACGTCTCTGGGGCCAACGTCCTGACTTTC. Its protein is CASSSPYVSGANVLTF.

This clonotype was observed a handful of times. The chain carries TRBV5-1 and TRBJ2-6; tentative D call: TRBD1 (6 bases). CDR1 and CDR2 (germline): SGHRS, YFSETQ. Trimming pared 3 bases from V and 2 bases from J, leaving 15 bases between. The CDR3 runs 17 residues. DNA of the CDR3: TGCGCCAGCAGCTCGCTCTTGGACAGTCCTGGGGCCAACGTCCTGACTTTC. This translates into CASSSLLDSPGANVLTF.

This clonotype was observed a handful of times. This chain uses TRBV2 with TRBJ1-2; 7 positions agree with TRBD1. The CDR3 spans 13 residues. The germline CDR1 and CDR2 sequences are SNHLY and FYNNEI. V was pared by 11 bases and J by 1 base, with 7 bases of the junction left unmatched. CDR3 region: CAGGTEDNYGYTF. The CDR3 region has the DNA TGTGCCGGGGGGACAGAAGATAACTATGGCTACACCTTC.

This clonotype was seen a handful of times. At one end the junction does not follow the germline gene, possibly because of a read error. The J gene is TRBJ2-1, the V gene TRBV11-1; a weak D match, TRBD2 (5 bases). The germline V gene has CDR1 SGHAT and CDR2 FQDESV (reference sequence). This CDR3 has 14 amino acids. This CDR3 reads CAGSPQGSYNEQFF. The CDR3 DNA is TGTGCCGGCAGCCCGCAAGGGAGTTACAATGAGCAGTTCTTC.

The chain uses TRBV6-5 and TRBJ1-6; D not certain. Trimming took 4 bases from V and 8 from J, leaving 15 bases between them. Germline values: CDR1 MNHEY, CDR2 SVGAGI. CDR3 length: 15 residues. Written as DNA, the CDR3 is TGTGCCAGCAGTTTTAGCATCGGCTTTGATTCACCCCTCCACTTT. This gives the protein CASSFSIGFDSPLHF.

The chain joins TRBV20-1 to TRBJ2-1, with 7 bases aligning to TRBD1. The CDR3 runs 12 residues. The J segment lost 2 bases and the V segment lost 8 bases, leaving 3 bases of the junction unmatched. Germline CDR1 and CDR2: DFQATT and SNEGSKA (reference sequence). The CDR3 is CSTQGAYNEQFF. CDR3 nucleotide sequence: TGCAGTACCCAGGGGGCCTACAATGAGCAGTTCTTC.

This clonotype was picked up a small number of times. The genes are TRBV15 and TRBJ1-2; D is ambiguous. Trimming took 5 bases from V and 4 from J, leaving 8 bases between them. Germline V gene lookup returns CDR1 LNHNV and CDR2 YYDKDF (reference sequence). The CDR3 loop spans 12 amino acids. CDR3 in amino acids: CATSLGPYGYTF. The CDR3 DNA reads TGTGCCACCAGCTTAGGGCCCTATGGCTACACCTTC.